The rows below give T cell receptor beta chains drawn from one sample of a study of T-cell reconstitution after alpha-beta-depleted transplantation in children. TCRdb re-analysed the PCR reads in MiXCR, keeping a single row per CDR3 protein. The sample consists of roughly 66,000 distinct CDR3 sequences, roughly 5.2% of them appearing once. Source: PBMCs, mostly from graft donor cells, taken 180 days after TCRalphabeta/CD19-depleted stem cell transplant. These receptors originate from a boy under two years old who had a stem cell transplant for acute myeloid leukemia, so the T cells may come from the graft donor. CDR3s include the opening cysteine and the closing phenylalanine or tryptophan. A D gene is named only where the DNA matches it firmly. Clone size, where shown, is once, few, many, or a class for clones that have expanded.

j_call v_call d_call clone_size cdr3_nt cdr3_aa
TRBJ2-7 TRBV5-1 NA many TGCGCCAGCAGCTTGACGGGCAGGGAATACGAGCAGTACTTC CASSLTGREYEQYF
TRBJ1-2 TRBV25-1 TRBD1 many TGTGCCAGCCGCGGACAGGTCGACGGCTACACCTTC CASRGQVDGYTF
TRBJ2-3 TRBV2 NA many TGTGCCAGCAGTGAGGACAGCGTCAATACGCAGTATTTT CASSEDSVNTQYF
TRBJ1-3 TRBV29-1 NA many TGCAGCGTGGAGGGGGAAAGTGGAAACACCATATATTTT CSVEGESGNTIYF
TRBJ1-2 TRBV11-2 NA many TGTGCCAGCAGCTTAGAAGGGGTGGGCCAGATCCCAGGGGAAAATGGCTACACCTTC CASSLEGVGQIPGENGYTF
TRBJ2-6 TRBV2 NA many TGTGCCAGCAGTTTCATCTATGTGGCCAACGTCCTGACTTTC CASSFIYVANVLTF
TRBJ2-1 TRBV4-3 TRBD2 NA TGCGCCAGCGGCTACCTAGCGGGAGCCGGTCAGTTCTTC CASGYLAGAGQFF
TRBJ2-2 TRBV4-3 NA many TGCGCCAGCAGCCCGCAGACAGATGCGAGAACCGGGGAGCTGTTTTTT CASSPQTDARTGELFF
TRBJ1-6 TRBV5-1 TRBD1 medium-sized TGCGCCAGCAGCGGGACAGGGAGGTATTCACCCCTCCACTTT CASSGTGRYSPLHF
TRBJ2-1 TRBV20-1 NA many TGCAGTGCTAGAAGCGGGCTTGAGCAGTTCTTC CSARSGLEQFF
TRBJ1-1 TRBV19 NA many TGTGCCAGTAGTATCCGTTGGGGGGGCCTGAGAACTGAAGCTTTCTTT CASSIRWGGLRTEAFF
TRBJ2-5 TRBV10-3 TRBD2 many TGTGCCATCAAGGCTAGCGGGGAGAAAGAGACCCAGTACTTC CAIKASGEKETQYF
TRBJ1-5 TRBV6-2/TRBV6-3 NA many TGTGCCAGCAGTTACCGCCGGGGGGACCCCCCGGATCAGCCCCAGCATTTT CASSYRRGDPPDQPQHF
TRBJ2-3 TRBV20-1 TRBD2 many TGCAGTGCTAGTGGACTAGCCGGGTTTTCCGATACGCAGTATTTT CSASGLAGFSDTQYF
TRBJ1-4 TRBV12-3/TRBV12-4 TRBD1 many TGTGCCAGCAGACCGACAGGGGCTGGTGAAAAACTGTTTTTT CASRPTGAGEKLFF
TRBJ1-1 TRBV20-1 NA many TGCAGTGCCCGCAGGGATACTGAAGCTTTCTTT CSARRDTEAFF
TRBJ2-5 TRBV5-1 TRBD2 many TGCGCCAGCAGCGCCTGGACTAGCGGGACCCAAGAGACCCAGTACTTC CASSAWTSGTQETQYF
TRBJ1-3 TRBV5-6 NA NA TGTGCCAGCAGCTTGAATATGGGATCAGGAAACACCATATATTTT CASSLNMGSGNTIYF
TRBJ1-1 TRBV28 TRBD1 many TGTGCCAGCAGAAAGACAGGGGCTTACACTGAAGCTTTCTTT CASRKTGAYTEAFF
TRBJ2-1 TRBV4-3 NA many TGCGCCAGCAGCTCGAGCCGGGGGGCCCTCAATGAGCAGTTCTTC CASSSSRGALNEQFF
TRBJ1-3 TRBV6-5 TRBD1 many TGTGCCAGCAGTTCTCAGGGGGCGGTCGGAAACACCATATATTTT CASSSQGAVGNTIYF
TRBJ1-3 TRBV20-1 TRBD1 NA TGCTGTGCTAGAGATCGCCTTACCAGGGACAGTGGAAACACCATATATTTT CCARDRLTRDSGNTIYF
TRBJ1-6 TRBV18 NA NA TGTGCCAGCTCACTTTTCGGACTGGGTAATTCACCCCTCCACTTT CASSLFGLGNSPLHF
TRBJ2-7 TRBV30 NA many TGTGCCTGGAGTGTACTCCGCTACGAGCAGTACTTC CAWSVLRYEQYF
TRBJ2-3 TRBV29-1 NA many TGCAGCGTAGGAAGCACAGATACGCAGTATTTT CSVGSTDTQYF
TRBJ2-1 TRBV12-3/TRBV12-4 NA many TGTGCCAGCAGCTTAAAAGGGACGGTCAATGAGCAGTTCTTC CASSLKGTVNEQFF